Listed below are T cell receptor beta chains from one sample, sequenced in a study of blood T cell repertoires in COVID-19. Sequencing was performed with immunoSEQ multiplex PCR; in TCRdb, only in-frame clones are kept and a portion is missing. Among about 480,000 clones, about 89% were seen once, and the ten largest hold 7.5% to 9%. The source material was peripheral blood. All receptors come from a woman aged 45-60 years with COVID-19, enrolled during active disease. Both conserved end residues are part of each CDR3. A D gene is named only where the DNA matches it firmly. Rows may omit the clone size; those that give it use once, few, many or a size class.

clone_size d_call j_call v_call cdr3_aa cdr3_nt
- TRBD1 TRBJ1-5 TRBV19 CASSTTGGDNQPQHF TGTGCCAGTAGCACGACAGGGGGCGACAATCAGCCCCAGCATTTT
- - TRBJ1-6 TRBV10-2 CATGPQGTYSPLHF TGCGCCACAGGACCCCAGGGGACGTATTCACCCCTCCACTTT
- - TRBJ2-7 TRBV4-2 CASSQGLRPGVEQYF TGTGCCAGCAGCCAAGGGCTTAGGCCCGGAGTAGAGCAGTACTTC
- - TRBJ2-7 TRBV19 CASSYRWGDYEQYF TGTGCCAGTAGTTACCGTTGGGGGGACTACGAGCAGTACTTC
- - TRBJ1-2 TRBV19 CASSMGGSGYGYTF TGTGCCAGTAGTATGGGGGGTAGTGGCTATGGCTACACCTTC
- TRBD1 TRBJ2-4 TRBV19 CASSIDEDRGLSIQYF TGTGCCAGTAGTATAGATGAGGACAGGGGCTTGAGTATTCAGTACTTC
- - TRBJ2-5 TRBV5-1 CASSLGGSGGYQETQYF TGCGCCAGCAGCTTGGGAGGTTCAGGGGGGTACCAAGAGACCCAGTACTTC
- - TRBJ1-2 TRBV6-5 CASGRGERLYGYTF TGTGCCAGCGGGAGGGGCGAACGTCTTTATGGCTACACCTTC
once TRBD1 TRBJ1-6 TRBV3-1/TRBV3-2 CASSLGPGTGSMGSPLHF TGTGCCAGCAGCCTGGGTCCCGGGACAGGGTCCATGGGTTCACCCCTCCACTTT
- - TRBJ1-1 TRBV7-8 CASSLGGSPEAFF TGTGCCAGCAGCTTGGGGGGGTCCCCTGAAGCTTTCTTT
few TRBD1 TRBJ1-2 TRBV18 CASSPPGQLGGGYTF TGTGCCAGCTCACCGCCGGGACAGCTCGGGGGTGGCTACACCTTC
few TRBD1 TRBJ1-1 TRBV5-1 CASSAWTGGTEAFF TGCGCCAGCAGCGCCTGGACAGGGGGCACTGAAGCTTTCTTT
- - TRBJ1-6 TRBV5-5 CASSLDAGSNSPLHF TGTGCCAGCAGCTTGGACGCGGGGAGTAATTCACCCCTCCACTTT
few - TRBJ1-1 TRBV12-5 CASGLVPAAALNTEAFF TGTGCTAGTGGTTTGGTACCGGCCGCGGCCTTGAACACTGAAGCTTTCTTT
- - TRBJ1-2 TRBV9 CASSVGVSDYGYTF TGTGCCAGCAGCGTAGGAGTGAGCGACTATGGCTACACCTTC
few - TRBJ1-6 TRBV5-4 CASSPRQGGGIPLHF TGTGCCAGCAGCCCTCGACAAGGGGGGGGAATACCCCTCCACTTT
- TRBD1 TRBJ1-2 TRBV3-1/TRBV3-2 CASSQPRDRGLYGYGYTF TGTGCCAGCAGCCAACCTCGGGACAGGGGGCTGTATGGCTATGGCTACACCTTC
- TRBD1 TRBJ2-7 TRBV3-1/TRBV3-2 CASSQTGTGETYEQYF TGTGCCAGCAGCCAGACCGGGACAGGGGAAACGTACGAGCAGTACTTC
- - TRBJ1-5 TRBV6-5 CASSYTHNSNQPQHF TGTGCCAGCAGTTACACACACAATAGCAATCAGCCCCAGCATTTT
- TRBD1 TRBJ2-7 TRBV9 CASSVAGTGGYEQYF TGTGCCAGCAGCGTAGCTGGGACAGGGGGCTACGAGCAGTACTTC
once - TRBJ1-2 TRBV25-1 CASSERGPNYGYTF TGTGCCAGCAGTGAGCGAGGCCCCAACTATGGCTACACCTTC
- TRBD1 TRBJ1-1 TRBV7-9 CASSANRDRADTEAFF TGTGCCAGCAGCGCTAACCGGGACAGGGCTGACACTGAAGCTTTCTTT
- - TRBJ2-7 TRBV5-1 CASREQNEQYF TGCGCCAGCAGGGAACAGAACGAGCAGTACTTC
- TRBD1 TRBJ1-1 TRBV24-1 CATTQGANTEAFF TGTGCCACCACTCAGGGGGCGAACACTGAAGCTTTCTTT
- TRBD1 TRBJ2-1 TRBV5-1 CASQNDPTGGNEQFF TGCGCCAGCCAGAACGACCCGACAGGGGGCAATGAGCAGTTCTTC
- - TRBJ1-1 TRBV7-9 CASSLAGTNTEAFF TGTGCCAGCAGCTTAGCAGGGACAAACACTGAAGCTTTCTTT
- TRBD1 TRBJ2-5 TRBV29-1 CSSRTGEETQYF TGCAGCTCCCGGACAGGGGAAGAGACCCAGTACTTC
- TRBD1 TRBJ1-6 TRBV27 CASSSQDRNSPLHF TGTGCCAGCAGTTCGCAGGACAGGAATTCACCCCTCCACTTT
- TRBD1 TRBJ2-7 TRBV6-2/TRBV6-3 CASSYEPGQLGEQYF TGTGCCAGCAGTTATGAACCGGGACAGTTAGGCGAGCAGTACTTC
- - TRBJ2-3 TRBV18 CASSPMGLTSPPSTDTQYF TGTGCCAGCTCACCAATGGGCCTCACCTCCCCGCCCTCCACAGATACGCAGTATTTT
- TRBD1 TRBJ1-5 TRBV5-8 CASSPPTGGLQPQHF TGTGCCAGCAGCCCACCAACAGGGGGGTTACAGCCCCAGCATTTT
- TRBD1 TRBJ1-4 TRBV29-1 CSASTGGEEKLFF TGCAGCGCCTCTACAGGGGGCGAGGAAAAACTGTTTTTT
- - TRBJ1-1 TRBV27 CASSYDSNTEAFF TGTGCCAGCAGCTATGACTCGAACACTGAAGCTTTCTTT